This T cell receptor (beta chain) originates from a study of cytomegalovirus exposure and HLA in healthy donors. Study details: The same platform used for the roughly 610 first-cohort repertoires was also used for the 120 or so validation repertoires, as a later analysis reported.

Study-wide points: Overall, roughly 170 TCR beta chains were annotated as cytomegalovirus-associated. Reportedly, cytomegalovirus status was diagnosed with high sensitivity and specificity.

It was the roughly 110-subject validation cohort, separate from the approximately 670-subject first cohort, to which the donors belonged. Measured with immunoSEQ multiplex PCR; TCRdb has only the in-frame clones, and not every one. The profile shows some 80,000 clones, about 96% of them singletons. CDR3 length equals 19 residues. Germline-derived CDR1 and CDR2 are SGHAT and FQNNGV. The V and J ends lost 1 base and 0 bases, in that order; junction bases with no gene match: 6. With regard to this clone: What it recognizes is unknown.

The rearrangement joins TRBV11-2 to TRBJ2-4; 13 positions agree with TRBD2. Material for sequencing was PBMCs. This sequence originates from a woman between 18 and 29 years old in good health and CMV-seronegative. In DNA, the CDR3 is TGTGCCAGCAGCTTAGGGGGGACTAGCGGGGTCATAGCCAAAAACATTCAGTACTTC. This encodes CASSLGGTSGVIAKNIQYF.